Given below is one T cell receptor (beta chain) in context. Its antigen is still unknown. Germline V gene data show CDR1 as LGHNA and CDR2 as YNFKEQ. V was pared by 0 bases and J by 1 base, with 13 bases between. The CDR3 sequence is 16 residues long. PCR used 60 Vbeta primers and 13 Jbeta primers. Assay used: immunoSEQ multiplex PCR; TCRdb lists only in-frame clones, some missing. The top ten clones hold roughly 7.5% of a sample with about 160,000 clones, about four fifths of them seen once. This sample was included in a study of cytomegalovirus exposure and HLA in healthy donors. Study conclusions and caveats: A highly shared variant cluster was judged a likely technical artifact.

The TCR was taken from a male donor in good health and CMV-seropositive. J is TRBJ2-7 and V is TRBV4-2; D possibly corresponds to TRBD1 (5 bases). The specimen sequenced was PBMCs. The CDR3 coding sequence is TGTGCCAGCAGCCAAGAGGGGCCGGGTGAGTCCTACGAGCAGTACTTC. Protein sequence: CASSQEGPGESYEQYF.